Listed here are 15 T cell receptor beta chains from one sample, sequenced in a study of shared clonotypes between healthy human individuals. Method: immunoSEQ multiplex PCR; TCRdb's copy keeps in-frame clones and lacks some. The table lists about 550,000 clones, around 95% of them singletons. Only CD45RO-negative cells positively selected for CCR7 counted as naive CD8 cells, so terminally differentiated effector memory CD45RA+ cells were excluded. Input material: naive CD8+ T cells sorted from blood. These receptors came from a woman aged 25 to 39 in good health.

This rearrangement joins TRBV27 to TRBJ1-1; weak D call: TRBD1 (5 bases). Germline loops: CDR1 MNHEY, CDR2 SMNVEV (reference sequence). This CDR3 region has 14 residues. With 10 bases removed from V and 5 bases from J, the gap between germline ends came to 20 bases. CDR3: CATRVFGAGTEAFF. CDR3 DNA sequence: TGTGCCACCCGGGTTTTCGGGGCGGGGACTGAAGCTTTCTTT.

CDR3 in DNA: TGTGCCAGCTCTCGTGGACCCCGTTCGGGACAGGGCAACCTCTACAATGAGCAGTTCTTC. Its translation is CASSRGPRSGQGNLYNEQFF. V usage is TRBV18 and J usage is TRBJ2-1; 9 bases match TRBD1. The CDR3 extends over 20 amino acids. CDR1 KGHSH and CDR2 LQKENI come from the germline V gene. Trimming cost V 6 bases and J 3 bases; bases outside gene matches: 21.

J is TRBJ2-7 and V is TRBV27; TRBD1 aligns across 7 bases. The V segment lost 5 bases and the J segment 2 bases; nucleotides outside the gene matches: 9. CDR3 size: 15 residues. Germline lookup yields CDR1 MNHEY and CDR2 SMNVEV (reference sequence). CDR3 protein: CASSPRQGSAYEQYF. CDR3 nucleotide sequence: TGTGCCAGCAGTCCAAGACAGGGTTCCGCCTACGAGCAGTACTTC.

Here the CDR3 reads CASSLEEYQETQYF. In DNA form, the CDR3 reads TGTGCCAGCAGCTTGGAGGAGTATCAAGAGACCCAGTACTTC. The chain carries TRBV5-6 and TRBJ2-5; D gene ambiguous. This CDR3 has 14 residues. The germline CDR1 and CDR2 sequences are SGHDT and YYEEEE. Trimming took 0 bases from V and 2 from J, leaving 8 bases between them.

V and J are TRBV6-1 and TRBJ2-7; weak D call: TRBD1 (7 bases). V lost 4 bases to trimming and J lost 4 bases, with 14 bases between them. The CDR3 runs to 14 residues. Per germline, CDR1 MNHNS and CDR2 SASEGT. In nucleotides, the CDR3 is TGTGCCAGCAGTGCAGGGGGGATAGGTTACGAGCAGTACTTC. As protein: CASSAGGIGYEQYF.

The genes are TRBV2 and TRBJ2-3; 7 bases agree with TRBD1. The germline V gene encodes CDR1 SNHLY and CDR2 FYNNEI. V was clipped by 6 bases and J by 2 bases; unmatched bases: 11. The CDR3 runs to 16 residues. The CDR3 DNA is TGTGCCAGCAGACCTGCAACCGGGACAGACACAGATACGCAGTATTTT. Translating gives CASRPATGTDTDTQYF. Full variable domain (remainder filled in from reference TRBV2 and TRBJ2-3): EPEVTQTPSHQVTQMGQEVILRCVPISNHLYFYWYRQILGQKVEFLVSFYNNEISEKSEIFDDQFSVERPDGSNFTLKIRSTKLEDSAMYFCASRPATGTDTDTQYFGPGTRLTVL.

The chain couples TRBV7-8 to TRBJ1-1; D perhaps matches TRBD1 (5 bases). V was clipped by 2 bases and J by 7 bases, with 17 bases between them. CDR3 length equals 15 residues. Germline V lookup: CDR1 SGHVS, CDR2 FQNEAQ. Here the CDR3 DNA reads TGTGCCAGCAGCTTAAGTTGGGCGGGGCCGGATGAAGCTTTCTTT. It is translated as CASSLSWAGPDEAFF.

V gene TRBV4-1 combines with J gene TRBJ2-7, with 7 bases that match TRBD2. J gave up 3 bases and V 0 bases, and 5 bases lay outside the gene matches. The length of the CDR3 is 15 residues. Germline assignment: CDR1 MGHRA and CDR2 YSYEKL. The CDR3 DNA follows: TGCGCCAGCAGCCAAGAGCCGGGAGGAATCTACGAGCAGTACTTC. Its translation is CASSQEPGGIYEQYF.

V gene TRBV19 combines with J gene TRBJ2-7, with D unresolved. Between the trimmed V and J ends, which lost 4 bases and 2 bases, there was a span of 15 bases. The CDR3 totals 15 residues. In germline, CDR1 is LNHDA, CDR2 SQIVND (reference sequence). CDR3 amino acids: CASSKYGTKTYEQYF. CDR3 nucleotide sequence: TGTGCCAGTAGTAAGTATGGTACTAAAACCTACGAGCAGTACTTC.

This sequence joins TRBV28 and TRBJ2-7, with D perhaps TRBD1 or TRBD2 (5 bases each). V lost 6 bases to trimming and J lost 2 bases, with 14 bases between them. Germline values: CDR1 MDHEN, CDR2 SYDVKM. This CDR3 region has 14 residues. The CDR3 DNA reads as TGTGCCAGCAGGGCGTCCGGGACCCCCTACGAGCAGTACTTC. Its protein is CASRASGTPYEQYF.

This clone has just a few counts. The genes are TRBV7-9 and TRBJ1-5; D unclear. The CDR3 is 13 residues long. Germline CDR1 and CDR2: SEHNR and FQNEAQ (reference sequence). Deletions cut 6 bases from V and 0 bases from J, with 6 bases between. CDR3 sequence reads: CASSWFSNQPQHF. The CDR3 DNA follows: TGTGCCAGCAGTTGGTTTAGCAATCAGCCCCAGCATTTT.

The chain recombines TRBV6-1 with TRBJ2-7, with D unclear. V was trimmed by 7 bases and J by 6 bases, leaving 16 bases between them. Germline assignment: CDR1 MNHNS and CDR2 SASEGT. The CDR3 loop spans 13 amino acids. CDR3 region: CASTDTQWGEQYF. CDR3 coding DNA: TGTGCCAGCACCGATACCCAATGGGGCGAGCAGTACTTC.

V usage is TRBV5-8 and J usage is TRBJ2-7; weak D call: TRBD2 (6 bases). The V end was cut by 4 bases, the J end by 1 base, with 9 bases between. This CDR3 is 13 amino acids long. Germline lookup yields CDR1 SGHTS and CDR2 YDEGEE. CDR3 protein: CASSATSSYEQYF. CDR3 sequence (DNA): TGTGCCAGCAGCGCGACTAGTTCCTACGAGCAGTACTTC.

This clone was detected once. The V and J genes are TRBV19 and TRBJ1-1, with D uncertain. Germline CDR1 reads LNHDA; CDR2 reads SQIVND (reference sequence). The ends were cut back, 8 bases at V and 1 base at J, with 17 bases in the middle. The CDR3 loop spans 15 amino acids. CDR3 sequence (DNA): TGTGCCAGTTCTTACAGCCTAGCGCCGAACACTGAAGCTTTCTTT. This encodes CASSYSLAPNTEAFF. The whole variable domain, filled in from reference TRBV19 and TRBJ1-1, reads DGGITQSPKYLFRKEGQNVTLSCEQNLNHDAMYWYRQDPGQGLRLIYYSQIVNDFQKGDIAEGYSVSREKKESFPLTVTSAQKNPTAFYLCASSYSLAPNTEAFFGQGTRLTVV.

The CDR3: CASSQGTLGELFF. The CDR3 coding sequence is TGTGCCAGCAGCCAAGGGACTCTCGGGGAGCTGTTTTTT. This rearrangement joins TRBV4-2 to TRBJ2-2; D possibly corresponds to TRBD2 (5 bases). The length of the CDR3 is 13 residues. Between the trimmed V and J ends, which lost 1 base and 7 bases, there was a span of 7 bases. CDR1 and CDR2 from the germline V gene are LGHNA and YNFKEQ.